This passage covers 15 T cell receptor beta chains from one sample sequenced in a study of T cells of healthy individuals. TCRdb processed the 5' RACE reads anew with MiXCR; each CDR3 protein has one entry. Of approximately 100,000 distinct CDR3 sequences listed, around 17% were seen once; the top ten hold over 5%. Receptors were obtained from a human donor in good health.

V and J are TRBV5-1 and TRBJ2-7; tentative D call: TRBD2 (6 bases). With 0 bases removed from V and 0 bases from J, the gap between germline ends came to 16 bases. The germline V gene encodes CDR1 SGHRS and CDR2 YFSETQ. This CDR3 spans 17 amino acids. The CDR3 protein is CASSLDGAGLSSYEQYF. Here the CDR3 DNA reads TGCGCCAGCAGCTTGGATGGAGCGGGCCTGAGCTCCTACGAGCAGTACTTC.

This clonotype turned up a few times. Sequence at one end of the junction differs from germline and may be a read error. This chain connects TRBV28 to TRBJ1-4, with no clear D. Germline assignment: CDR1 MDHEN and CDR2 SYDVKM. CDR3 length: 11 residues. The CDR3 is CASTPGGVMIF. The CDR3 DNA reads TGTGCCAGCACCCCAGGAGGCGTCATGATTTTT.

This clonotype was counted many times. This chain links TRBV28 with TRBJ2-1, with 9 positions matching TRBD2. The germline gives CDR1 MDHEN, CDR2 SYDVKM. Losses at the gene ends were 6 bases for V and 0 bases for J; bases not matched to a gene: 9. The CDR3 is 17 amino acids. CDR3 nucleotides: TGTGCCAGCAGACTAGCGGGTTTTGGGCTCTCCTACAATGAGCAGTTCTTC. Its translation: CASRLAGFGLSYNEQFF.

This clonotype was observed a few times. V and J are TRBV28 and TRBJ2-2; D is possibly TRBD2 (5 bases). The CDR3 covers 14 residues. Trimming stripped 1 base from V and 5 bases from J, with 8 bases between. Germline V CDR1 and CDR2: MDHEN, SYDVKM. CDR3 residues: CASSLSWETGELFF. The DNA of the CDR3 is TGTGCCAGCAGTTTATCGTGGGAGACCGGGGAGCTGTTTTTT.

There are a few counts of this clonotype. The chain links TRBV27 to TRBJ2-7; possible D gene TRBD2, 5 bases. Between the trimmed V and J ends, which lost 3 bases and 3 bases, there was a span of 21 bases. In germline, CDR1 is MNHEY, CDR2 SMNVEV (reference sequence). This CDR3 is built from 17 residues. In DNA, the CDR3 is TGTGCCAGCAGTTTGGGTGTCAGCCCTAGCTGGGTCTACGAGCAGTACTTC. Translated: CASSLGVSPSWVYEQYF.

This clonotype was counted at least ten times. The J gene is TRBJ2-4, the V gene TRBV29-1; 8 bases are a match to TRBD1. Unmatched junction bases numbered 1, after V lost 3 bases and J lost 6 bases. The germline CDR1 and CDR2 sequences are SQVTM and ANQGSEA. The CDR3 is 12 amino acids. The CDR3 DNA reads TGCAGCGTTGAGACAGGGGTAAACATTCAGTACTTC. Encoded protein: CSVETGVNIQYF. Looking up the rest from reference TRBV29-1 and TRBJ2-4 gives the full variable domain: SAVISQKPSRDICQRGTSLTIQCQVDSQVTMMFWYRQQPGQSLTLIATANQGSEATYESGFVIDKFPISRPNLTFSTLTVSNMSPEDSSIYLCSVETGVNIQYFGAGTRLSVL.

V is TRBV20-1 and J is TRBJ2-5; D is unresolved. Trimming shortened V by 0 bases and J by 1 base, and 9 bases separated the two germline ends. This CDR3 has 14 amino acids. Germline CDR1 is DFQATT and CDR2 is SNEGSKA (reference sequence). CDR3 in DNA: TGCAGTGCTAGAGAGGAAGTGGCCCAAGAGACCCAGTACTTC. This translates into CSAREEVAQETQYF.

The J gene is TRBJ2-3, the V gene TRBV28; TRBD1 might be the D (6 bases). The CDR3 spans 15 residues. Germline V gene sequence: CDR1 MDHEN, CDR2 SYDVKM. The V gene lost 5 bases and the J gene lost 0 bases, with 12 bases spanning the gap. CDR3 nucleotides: TGTGCCAGCAGTACCCCTCAGGGGAGCACAGATACGCAGTATTTT. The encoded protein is CASSTPQGSTDTQYF.

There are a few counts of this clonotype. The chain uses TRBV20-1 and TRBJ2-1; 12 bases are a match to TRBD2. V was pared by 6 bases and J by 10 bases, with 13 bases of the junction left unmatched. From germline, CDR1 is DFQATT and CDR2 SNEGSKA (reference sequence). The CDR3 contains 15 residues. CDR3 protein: CSAKKSGLAGLEQFF. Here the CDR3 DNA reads TGCAGTGCGAAAAAGTCTGGACTAGCGGGGTTGGAGCAGTTCTTC.

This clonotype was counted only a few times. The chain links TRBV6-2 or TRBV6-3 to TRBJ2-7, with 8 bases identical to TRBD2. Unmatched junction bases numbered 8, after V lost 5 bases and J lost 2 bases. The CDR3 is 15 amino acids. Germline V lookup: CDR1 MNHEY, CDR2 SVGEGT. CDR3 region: CASSQHGLAAYEQYF. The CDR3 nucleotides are TGTGCCAGCAGTCAACACGGACTAGCAGCCTACGAGCAGTACTTC.

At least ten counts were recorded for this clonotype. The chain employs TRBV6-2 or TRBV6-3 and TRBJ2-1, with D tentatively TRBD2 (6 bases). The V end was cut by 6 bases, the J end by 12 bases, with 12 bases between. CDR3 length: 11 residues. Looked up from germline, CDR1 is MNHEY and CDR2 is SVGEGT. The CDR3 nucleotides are TGTGCCAGCAGCCCGGGACTTTTGCAGTTCTTC. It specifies CASSPGLLQFF.

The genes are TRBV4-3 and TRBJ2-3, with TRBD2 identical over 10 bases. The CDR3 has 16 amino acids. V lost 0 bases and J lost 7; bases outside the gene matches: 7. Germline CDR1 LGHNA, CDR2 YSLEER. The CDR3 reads CASSQDRSGGANTQYF. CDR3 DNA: TGCGCCAGCAGCCAAGATCGAAGCGGGGGGGCGAATACGCAGTATTTT.

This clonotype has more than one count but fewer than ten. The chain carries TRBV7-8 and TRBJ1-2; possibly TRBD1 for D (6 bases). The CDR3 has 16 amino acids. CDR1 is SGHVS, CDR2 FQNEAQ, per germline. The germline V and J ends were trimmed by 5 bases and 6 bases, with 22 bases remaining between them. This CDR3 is CASSRRWEGGPHGYTF. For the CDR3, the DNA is TGTGCCAGCAGCAGGAGATGGGAGGGGGGACCGCATGGCTACACCTTC.

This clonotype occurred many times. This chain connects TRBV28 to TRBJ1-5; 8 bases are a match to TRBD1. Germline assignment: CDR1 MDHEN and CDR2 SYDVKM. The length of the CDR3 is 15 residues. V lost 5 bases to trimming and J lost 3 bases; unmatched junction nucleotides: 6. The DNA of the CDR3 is TGTGCCAGCAGTCAGGGGGCCATTTACAATCAGCCCCAGCATTTT. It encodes CASSQGAIYNQPQHF.

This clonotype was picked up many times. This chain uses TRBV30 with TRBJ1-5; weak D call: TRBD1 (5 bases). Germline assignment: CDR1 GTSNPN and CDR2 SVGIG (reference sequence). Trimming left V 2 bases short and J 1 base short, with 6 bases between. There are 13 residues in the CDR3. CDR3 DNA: TGTGCCTGGAGTAGGGACAGCAATCAGCCCCAGCATTTT. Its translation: CAWSRDSNQPQHF.